This TCR beta chain was profiled in a study of memory CD4+ T cells and cytomegalovirus serostatus. From germline, CDR1 is MDHEN and CDR2 SYDVKM. The CDR3 totals 12 residues. Trimming took 2 bases from V and 3 from J, leaving 4 bases between them. Single viable CD3+CD4+CD8-CD45RO+ cells were sorted as the memory CD4+ T cells. Libraries were prepared by immunoSEQ multiplex PCR; TCRdb keeps only in-frame clonotypes and omits some of them. Among about 64,000 clones listed, approximately 77% were seen once. Concerning this clone: Its antigen is not identified.

Study conclusions and caveats: CD4+ memory repertoires contained 67 of 164 reported CMV TCRbeta sequences.

The sequence was collected from an adult in good health and CMV-seronegative. The chain has TRBV28 and TRBJ1-2, with unresolved D. Sequencing was carried out using memory CD4+ T cells from blood. The CDR3: CASSLGDYGYTF. The CDR3 DNA is TGTGCCAGCAGTTTAGGTGACTATGGCTACACCTTC.